Listed below are T cell receptor beta chains from one sample, sequenced in a study of neurological immune-mediated disorders. From the 5' RACE reads, TCRdb called clonotypes with MiXCR, one entry per CDR3 protein. This table holds some 79,000 distinct CDR3 sequences, 14% found once. Sample: PBMCs. These receptors were collected from a woman aged 45-59 years in good health. Each CDR3 is given with its conserved first and last residue. Fields, in order: D gene, clone size, V gene, J gene, CDR3 protein, CDR3 DNA. The D gene is left open where the match is weak. Expanded clones get a size class; other rows say once, few or many, or leave the size out.

.	many	TRBV20-1	TRBJ2-5	CSARTGALETQYF	TGCAGTGCCCGGACTGGGGCCTTGGAGACCCAGTACTTC
.	many	TRBV10-3	TRBJ1-1	CAIGENTEAFF	TGTGCCATCGGCGAAAACACTGAAGCTTTCTTT
TRBD2	many	TRBV5-1	TRBJ2-1	CASSSASGRGNEQFF	TGCGCCAGCAGCTCCGCCAGCGGGAGAGGGAATGAGCAGTTCTTC
.	.	TRBV2	TRBJ2-7	CASRKNYEQYF	TGTGCCAGCAGAAAAAACTACGAGCAGTACTTC
TRBD1	many	TRBV6-5	TRBJ1-2	CASREGGREYGYTF	TGTGCCAGCAGGGAAGGGGGCAGGGAATATGGCTACACCTTC
TRBD2	many	TRBV10-3	TRBJ2-3	CAISSRTSGSPDTQYF	TGTGCCATCAGTAGTCGGACTAGCGGGAGTCCAGATACGCAGTATTTT
TRBD2	many	TRBV28	TRBJ2-3	CASSSGLAGPSTDTQYF	TGTGCCAGCAGTTCGGGACTAGCGGGACCTAGCACAGATACGCAGTATTTT
.	many	TRBV12-3/TRBV12-4	TRBJ2-6	CASSSLGAGVGANVLTF	TGTGCCAGCAGTTCCCTGGGGGCAGGGGTTGGGGCCAACGTCCTGACTTTC
.	many	TRBV6-2/TRBV6-3	TRBJ2-1	CASRVTGLNQNEQFF	TGTGCCAGCAGAGTAACAGGACTAAACCAGAATGAGCAGTTCTTC
TRBD1	few	TRBV14	TRBJ2-1	CASSQEWGRTGRQFF	TGTGCCAGCAGCCAAGAGTGGGGGCGGACAGGGCGTCAGTTCTTC
TRBD2	many	TRBV20-1	TRBJ2-3	CSARATPGSGGVSTDTQYF	TGCAGTGCTAGAGCCACGCCAGGATCGGGGGGGGTTAGCACAGATACGCAGTATTTT
.	.	TRBV18	TRBJ2-1	CASSPGLGDEQFF	TGTGCCAGCTCACCGGGGTTAGGTGATGAGCAGTTCTTC
.	many	TRBV5-1	TRBJ1-4	CASSYAGPPTEKLFF	TGCGCCAGCAGCTACGCCGGACCCCCTACCGAAAAACTGTTTTTT
.	many	TRBV20-1	TRBJ2-3	CSAAAGVSTDTQYF	TGCAGTGCGGCGGCAGGGGTGAGCACAGATACGCAGTATTTT
.	many	TRBV2	TRBJ2-7	CASSDRLPHF	TGTGCCAGCAGTGATCGACTTCCCCACTTC
.	many	TRBV6-5	TRBJ2-7	CASRRGRYSYEQYF	TGTGCCAGCAGGAGGGGAAGGTACTCCTACGAGCAGTACTTC
.	many	TRBV5-1	TRBJ2-5	CASSSEAGRETQYF	TGCGCCAGCAGCTCGGAGGCGGGTCGGGAGACCCAGTACTTC
TRBD1	many	TRBV5-1	TRBJ2-7	CASSFDPGQAFYEQYF	TGCGCCAGCAGCTTCGATCCGGGACAGGCGTTTTACGAGCAGTACTTC
.	many	TRBV18	TRBJ2-7	CASSAAPGDEQYF	TGTGCCAGCTCAGCCGCACCGGGGGACGAGCAGTACTTC
TRBD1	.	TRBV12-3/TRBV12-4	TRBJ1-5	CASSYRGSQPQHF	TGTGCCAGCTCGTACAGGGGGAGTCAGCCCCAGCATTTT
.	many	TRBV7-2	TRBJ2-3	CASSLQGSGSTDTQYF	TGTGCCAGCAGCCTTCAGGGGTCGGGTAGCACAGATACGCAGTATTTT
.	many	TRBV6-5	TRBJ1-2	CASMGGGPNYGYTF	TGTGCCAGCATGGGTGGCGGGCCAAACTATGGCTACACCTTC
.	many	TRBV7-9	TRBJ2-7	CASRSGVAYEQYF	TGTGCCAGCAGATCCGGGGTTGCTTACGAGCAGTACTTC
.	many	TRBV28	TRBJ1-5	CASNLRRQPQHF	TGTGCCAGCAACCTAAGAAGGCAGCCCCAGCATTTT